This entry features one T cell receptor beta chain sequence. This record comes from a study of shared T cell receptors in the human thymus. Sequencing used immunoSEQ multiplex PCR; TCRdb keeps in-frame clones, though not all of them. This sample has fewer than 700,000 clones, with around 89% found just once. After removal of 7 bases from V and 6 bases from J, the junction contained 9 bases not matched to a gene. Germline assignment: CDR1 MNHEY and CDR2 SVGAGI. The CDR3 contains 14 residues. These same records also appear under a second study, on human thymus T cells.

The chain is built from TRBV6-5 and TRBJ2-7, with 10 bases aligning to TRBD1. This clonotype was sampled from a boy younger than two with a congenital heart defect. The sample consisted of thymocytes. The CDR3 protein is CASIYLGQGSEQYF. In nucleotides, the CDR3 is TGTGCCAGCATTTATTTGGGACAGGGGAGCGAGCAGTACTTC.